The 27 T cell receptor beta chains reported below all come from one sample, sequenced in a study of blood T cell repertoires in COVID-19. This table comes from immunoSEQ multiplex PCR, and its TCRdb copy is limited to in-frame clones, with some not included. The sample consists of approximately 160,000 clones, roughly four fifths of them appearing once. Sequenced material: peripheral blood. These receptors all come from a woman of 80 years or more with acute or convalescent COVID-19.

The chain recombines TRBV4-1 with TRBJ1-5; D call uncertain. The CDR3 covers 14 residues. Trimming cost V 2 bases and J 6 bases, with 11 bases left between them. Germline CDR1 and CDR2: MGHRA and YSYEKL. The CDR3 nucleotides are TGCGCCAGCAGCCAACAGACTTCAGCTCAGCCCCAGCATTTT. It specifies CASSQQTSAQPQHF.

J is TRBJ2-1 and V is TRBV9, with TRBD2 matching over 13 bases. The CDR3 runs 16 residues. Looked up from germline, CDR1 is SGDLS and CDR2 is YYNGEE. V was clipped by 4 bases and J by 4 bases; unmatched bases: 5. CDR3 amino acids: CASSLRLAGGYNEQFF. The CDR3 bases are TGTGCCAGCAGCCTTAGACTAGCGGGGGGTTACAATGAGCAGTTCTTC.

The J gene is TRBJ1-1, the V gene TRBV6-2 or TRBV6-3; 7 bases are shared with TRBD1. The length of the CDR3 is 15 residues. Per germline, CDR1 MNHEY and CDR2 SVGEGT. Germline trimming cut 6 bases from V and 0 bases from J; bases unmatched to any gene: 7. The CDR3 coding sequence is TGTGCCAGCAGCCCCCCCAGGGGGGTGAACACTGAAGCTTTCTTT. Its protein product is CASSPPRGVNTEAFF.

The CDR3 sequence: CASSLERWRATGELFF. In DNA, the CDR3 is TGTGCCAGCAGCTTAGAGCGGTGGAGGGCCACCGGGGAGCTGTTTTTT. The chain has TRBV7-2 and TRBJ2-2, with D maybe TRBD2 (6 bases). This CDR3 contains 16 residues. CDR1 and CDR2 from the germline V gene are SGHTA and FQGNSA. Trimming shortened V by 1 base and J by 4 bases, and 13 bases separated the two germline ends.

The rearrangement uses TRBV29-1 and TRBJ2-2; maybe TRBD1 (5 bases). The CDR3 runs to 14 residues. The V gene's germline CDR1 is SQVTM and CDR2 ANQGSEA. V lost 6 bases, J lost 0 bases, and 11 bases lay in between. The CDR3 reads CSVRTYSNTGELFF. The CDR3 nucleotides are TGCAGCGTAAGGACATATTCGAACACCGGGGAGCTGTTTTTT.

DNA of the CDR3: TGTGCCACCAGCAGACAGGGGGCAGGGGCGAGCACAGATACGCAGTATTTT. Translating gives CATSRQGAGASTDTQYF. The rearrangement uses TRBV15 and TRBJ2-3; 8 positions agree with TRBD1. Germline V gives CDR1 LNHNV, CDR2 YYDKDF (reference sequence). The ends lost 2 bases at V and 0 bases at J; junction bases unmatched: 7. The length of the CDR3 is 17 residues.

The V and J genes are TRBV29-1 and TRBJ1-5; D call uncertain. The V end was cut by 6 bases, the J end by 4 bases, with 13 bases between. The CDR3 covers 13 residues. Germline V gives CDR1 SQVTM, CDR2 ANQGSEA. The CDR3, as DNA: TGCAGCGTAGCGTGGAGAGGGAATCAGCCCCAGCATTTT. Translated, it gives CSVAWRGNQPQHF. The whole variable domain, remainder taken from reference TRBV29-1 and TRBJ1-5, is SAVISQKPSRDICQRGTSLTIQCQVDSQVTMMFWYRQQPGQSLTLIATANQGSEATYESGFVIDKFPISRPNLTFSTLTVSNMSPEDSSIYLCSVAWRGNQPQHFGDGTRLSIL.

This chain links TRBV7-6 with TRBJ2-1; D is ambiguous. V dropped 6 bases and J dropped 13 bases, with 13 bases sitting between them. Germline lookup yields CDR1 SGHVS and CDR2 FNYEAQ. The CDR3 length is 11 residues. The CDR3, as DNA: TGTGCCAGCAGTTTGACTGGTACACAGTTCTTC. Residues: CASSLTGTQFF. Complete variable domain (other parts from reference TRBV7-6 and TRBJ2-1): GAGVSQSPRYKVTKRGQDVALRCDPISGHVSLYWYRQALGQGPEFLTYFNYEAQQDKSGLPNDRFSAERPEGSISTLTIQRTEQRDSAMYRCASSLTGTQFFGPGTRLTVL.

This chain links TRBV5-1 with TRBJ2-1; TRBD2 agrees at 7 bases. The trim removed 5 bases at V and 4 bases at J, leaving 6 bases unmatched. The germline CDR1 and CDR2 sequences are SGHRS and YFSETQ. The CDR3 spans 14 residues. The CDR3 coding sequence is TGCGCCAGCAGTACCCTAGCGGAGTACAATGAGCAGTTCTTC. It encodes CASSTLAEYNEQFF.

The chain carries TRBV25-1 and TRBJ1-6, with 9 bases matching TRBD1. The ends lost 6 bases at V and 2 bases at J; junction bases unmatched: 2. Per germline, CDR1 MGHDK and CDR2 SYGVNS. The CDR3 contains 15 residues. This CDR3 is CASRRQGAYNSPLHF. The CDR3 nucleotides read TGTGCCAGCAGAAGACAGGGGGCCTATAATTCACCCCTCCACTTT.

The chain uses TRBV29-1 and TRBJ2-5; TRBD1 matches at 11 bases. Per germline, CDR1 SQVTM and CDR2 ANQGSEA. CDR3 size: 15 residues. Trimming at V came to 2 bases and at J to 1 base, leaving 3 bases not matched to a gene. CDR3 nucleotide sequence: TGCAGCGTTGAACCGGACAGGGGGCGCCAAGAGACCCAGTACTTC. It translates to CSVEPDRGRQETQYF.

This chain links TRBV2 with TRBJ2-7, with 8 bases that match TRBD2. The CDR3 length is 14 residues. V was pared by 2 bases and J by 2 bases, with 2 bases of the junction left unmatched. CDR1 is SNHLY and CDR2 is FYNNEI in the germline V gene. Here the CDR3 DNA reads TGTGCCAGCAGTGAAACGGGGGGGCCCTACGAGCAGTACTTC. It yields the protein CASSETGGPYEQYF.

The chain has TRBV5-5 and TRBJ2-1; 13 bases agree with TRBD2. J was trimmed by 8 bases and V by 4 bases; bases with no gene match: 12. Germline assignment: CDR1 SGHKS and CDR2 YYEKEE (reference sequence). The CDR3 consists of 17 residues. CDR3 residues: CASSPWGTSGRAYEQFF. The CDR3, as DNA: TGTGCCAGCAGCCCCTGGGGTACTAGCGGGAGGGCGTATGAGCAGTTCTTC.

For the CDR3, the DNA is TGCGCCAGCAGACCGGGACAGGGCTTCGACGAGCAGTACTTC. Its protein is CASRPGQGFDEQYF. The chain couples TRBV5-1 to TRBJ2-7, with TRBD1 identical over 9 bases. Unmatched junction bases numbered 8, after V lost 5 bases and J lost 5 bases. Germline CDR1 SGHRS, CDR2 YFSETQ. The CDR3 length is 14 residues.

In regard to this clone: In the same sample, other DNA sequences code for this CDR3. The chain is built from TRBV3-1 (or the pseudogene TRBV3-2) and TRBJ2-7; 7 bases map to TRBD2. The germline V gene has CDR1 LGHDT and CDR2 YNNKEL (reference sequence). Trimming removed 2 bases from V and 5 bases from J; junction bases left unmatched: 0. The CDR3 sequence is 12 residues long. The CDR3 DNA follows: TGTGCCAGCAGCCAAAGCGGGAACGAGCAGTACTTC. Translating gives CASSQSGNEQYF.

V and J are TRBV23-1 and TRBJ1-4; a weak D match, TRBD1 (6 bases). TRBV23-1 belongs to the ORF category, with a function that is uncertain. The CDR3 is 18 amino acids. Deletions cut 0 bases from V and 4 bases from J, with 18 bases between. The CDR3 nucleotides are TGCGCCAGCAGTCAATCGCGGGGGCCGGGGGCTAGTAATGAAAAACTGTTTTTT. This translates into CASSQSRGPGASNEKLFF.

The chain employs TRBV18 and TRBJ1-1; D possibly corresponds to TRBD1 (6 bases). V lost 6 bases and J 3 bases, leaving 11 bases between the germline ends. The CDR3 spans 13 residues. The germline V gene encodes CDR1 KGHSH and CDR2 LQKENI. The CDR3 sequence is CASSRTEYTEAFF. The CDR3 DNA reads TGTGCCAGCTCCCGGACAGAGTACACTGAAGCTTTCTTT.

The CDR3 spells CASSPSLRREGRYNEQFF. CDR3 nucleotides: TGTGCCAGCAGCCCTTCCCTCAGGCGGGAGGGTCGGTACAATGAGCAGTTCTTC. The genes are TRBV9 and TRBJ2-1; TRBD2 agrees at 9 bases. V lost 4 bases and J lost 4; bases outside the gene matches: 15. The CDR3 sequence is 18 residues long. The V gene's germline CDR1 is SGDLS and CDR2 YYNGEE.

This chain joins TRBV30 and TRBJ1-5; D gene unclear. V was pared by 0 bases and J by 0 bases, with 6 bases between. Per the germline V gene, CDR1 is GTSNPN and CDR2 is SVGIG (reference sequence). This CDR3 spans 14 amino acids. CDR3 coding DNA: TGTGCCTGGAGTGTTGGAGTTAGCAATCAGCCCCAGCATTTT. It specifies CAWSVGVSNQPQHF.

The chain combines TRBV6-5 with TRBJ2-7, with TRBD2 identical over 12 bases. The germline CDR1 and CDR2 sequences are MNHEY and SVGAGI. J was trimmed by 4 bases and V by 5 bases; bases with no gene match: 6. The CDR3 loop spans 15 amino acids. The DNA of the CDR3 is TGTGCCAGCAGTCTAGCGGGGGGGAATTTGTACGAGCAGTACTTC. Its protein product is CASSLAGGNLYEQYF.

V usage is TRBV29-1 and J usage is TRBJ2-5; possible D gene TRBD1, 6 bases. The CDR3 length is 13 residues. Germline CDR1 is SQVTM and CDR2 is ANQGSEA. V lost 4 bases, J lost 4 bases, and 13 bases lay in between. The CDR3 loop reads CSVVVWGPETQYF. In DNA, the CDR3 is TGCAGCGTTGTAGTCTGGGGGCCAGAGACCCAGTACTTC.

This clone has just a few counts. The chain has TRBV6-2 or TRBV6-3 and TRBJ2-7, with unresolved D. V was shortened by 5 bases and J by 2 bases, with 10 bases between the two germline ends. CDR3 length: 13 residues. Germline lookup yields CDR1 MNHEY and CDR2 SVGEGT. DNA for the CDR3: TGTGCCAGCAGTCACCAGTTCACCTACGAGCAGTACTTC. Encoded protein: CASSHQFTYEQYF.

The chain combines TRBV19 with TRBJ2-1; 8 bases align to TRBD1. Looked up from germline, CDR1 is LNHDA and CDR2 is SQIVND (reference sequence). This CDR3 comprises 15 residues. V lost 0 bases, J lost 7 bases, and 5 bases stayed unmatched. The CDR3 DNA reads as TGTGCCAGTAGTATAGAAGGGACAGGTCAGAATGAGCAGTTCTTC. This encodes CASSIEGTGQNEQFF.

The chain links TRBV4-2 to TRBJ2-3; maybe TRBD2 (6 bases). The germline V and J ends were trimmed by 4 bases and 8 bases, with 13 bases remaining between them. The CDR3 extends over 13 amino acids. Germline CDR1 reads LGHNA; CDR2 reads YNFKEQ. The DNA for the CDR3 is TGTGCCAGCAGCCTGACCGGGGGAGGTACGCAGTATTTT. Its protein product is CASSLTGGGTQYF.

The rearrangement links TRBV3-1 (or the pseudogene TRBV3-2) to TRBJ2-3, with a weak D call TRBD2 (5 bases). Trimming removed 4 bases from V and 2 bases from J, with 10 bases in between. The germline CDR1 and CDR2 sequences are LGHDT and YNNKEL (reference sequence). The CDR3 spans 14 residues. CDR3 region: CASSPGLHTDTQYF. DNA for the CDR3: TGTGCCAGCAGCCCCGGACTCCACACAGATACGCAGTATTTT.

The gene calls are TRBV7-9 and TRBJ1-2, with a possible D match to TRBD1 (6 bases). The CDR3 is 13 residues long. From germline, CDR1 is SEHNR and CDR2 FQNEAQ (reference sequence). V gave up 4 bases and J gave up 8 bases, with 14 bases separating them. CDR3 amino acids: CASSYRDTEGYTF. In DNA form, the CDR3 reads TGTGCCAGCAGCTATAGGGACACGGAAGGCTACACCTTC. Full variable domain (remainder filled in from reference TRBV7-9 and TRBJ1-2): DTGVSQNPRHKITKRGQNVTFRCDPISEHNRLYWYRQTLGQGPEFLTYFQNEAQLEKSRLLSDRFSAERPKGSFSTLEIQRTEQGDSAMYLCASSYRDTEGYTFGSGTRLTVV.

This clone was counted a single time. The chain links TRBV18 to TRBJ2-2; D is uncertain. Trimming removed 3 bases at V and 2 bases at J, with 10 bases between. Germline V gene sequence: CDR1 KGHSH, CDR2 LQKENI. CDR3 length: 15 amino acids. CDR3 loop: CASSPDTVNTGELFF. The CDR3 region has the DNA TGTGCCAGCTCACCCGACACTGTTAACACCGGGGAGCTGTTTTTT. The entire variable domain, with the rest obtained from reference TRBV18 and TRBJ2-2, is as follows: NAGVMQNPRHLVRRRGQEARLRCSPMKGHSHVYWYRQLPEEGLKFMVYLQKENIIDESGMPKERFSAEFPKEGPSILRIQQVVRGDSAAYFCASSPDTVNTGELFFGEGSRLTVL.